This TCR beta chain came from a study of shared clonotypes between healthy human individuals. Study-wide background: A couple of women and a few men aged 18 to 49 served as donors. Study-wide results and limits: Blood was the sole source, and tissue repertoires probably differ.

This clone was observed a few times. Its specificity is unknown. Only Caucasian adults living in Nashville, Tennessee made up the donor group. CDR1 is SGHVS, CDR2 FNYEAQ, per germline. The V end lost 4 bases, the J end lost 2 bases, and 10 bases lay between the germline ends. The CDR3 runs to 14 residues. Over several immunoSEQ plates, each subset's genomic DNA was distributed in even portions. Produced via immunoSEQ multiplex PCR; TCRdb's table is partial and in-frame only. This table holds approximately 500,000 clones, 75% to 85% found once. The receptor was derived from a woman in her thirties or forties in good health. Some clones in this sample may be carry-over from other donors' samples. The V call is TRBV7-6, the J call TRBJ2-3, with D possibly being TRBD2 (6 bases). What was sequenced was PBMCs. CDR3 in DNA: TGTGCCAGCAGCTATAGCGGAGTCACAGATACGCAGTATTTT. Residues: CASSYSGVTDTQYF.